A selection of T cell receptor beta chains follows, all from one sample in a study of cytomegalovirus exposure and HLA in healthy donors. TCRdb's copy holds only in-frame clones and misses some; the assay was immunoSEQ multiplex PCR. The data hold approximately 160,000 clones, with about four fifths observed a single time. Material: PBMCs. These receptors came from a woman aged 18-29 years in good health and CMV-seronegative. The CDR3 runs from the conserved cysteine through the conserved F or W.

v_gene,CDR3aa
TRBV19,CASARGGNTEAFF
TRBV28,CASRGTGTSNNSPLHF
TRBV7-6,CAGGGTGTGELFF
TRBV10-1,CASSELASGTSNEQFF
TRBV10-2,CASQAGGLYEQYF
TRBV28,CASSLEDRRNQPQHF
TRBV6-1,CASCRDREISKTFF
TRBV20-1,CSAFRAYEQYF
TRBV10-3,CAIRDRGAYEQYF
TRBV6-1,CASSPQRQLYGYTF
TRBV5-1,CASSLGLAGGQTSYEQYF
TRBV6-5,CASSYSGQAVYEQYF
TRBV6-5,CASRADGTGELFF
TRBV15,CATSREGQTGNTIYF
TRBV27,CASSLSIGGGGEKLFF
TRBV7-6,CASSLAVGTSSNEQFF
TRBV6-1,CASTRGGLSGNTIYF
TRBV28,CASRIAGDYEQYF